The sequence of this T cell receptor (beta chain) was determined in a study of T cells in Graves' hyperthyroidism and ophthalmopathy. Study-wide results and limits: Blood shared most expanded thyroid clonotypes above 0.001.

Per germline, CDR1 PRHDT and CDR2 FYEKMQ (reference sequence). The V end lost 5 bases, the J end lost 8 bases, and 18 bases lay between the germline ends. The CDR3 contains 14 residues. It was RNA transcripts that yielded the amplified TCR beta CDR3 regions. An initial round of RT-PCR targeting the TCR CDR3 relied on the HTBI primer set. TCRdb itself ran the multiplex PCR reads through MiXCR, one entry per CDR3 protein. Seen here are 200,000 to 250,000 distinct CDR3 sequences, less than 20% observed once, and the top ten hold more than 50%. This clonotype occurred many times. Its antigen is unidentified. Newly diagnosed patients aged 18 to 65 had hyperthyroidism of under 2 months' duration.

This sequence joins TRBV13 and TRBJ1-2, with a weak D call TRBD1 (5 bases). The sequencing sample was made of blood. This clonotype was sampled from a woman aged 45-59 years with Graves' hyperthyroidism. The CDR3 region is CASSPGRTEGGYTF. The CDR3, as DNA: TGTGCCAGCAGCCCGGGACGGACGGAGGGGGGCTACACCTTC.